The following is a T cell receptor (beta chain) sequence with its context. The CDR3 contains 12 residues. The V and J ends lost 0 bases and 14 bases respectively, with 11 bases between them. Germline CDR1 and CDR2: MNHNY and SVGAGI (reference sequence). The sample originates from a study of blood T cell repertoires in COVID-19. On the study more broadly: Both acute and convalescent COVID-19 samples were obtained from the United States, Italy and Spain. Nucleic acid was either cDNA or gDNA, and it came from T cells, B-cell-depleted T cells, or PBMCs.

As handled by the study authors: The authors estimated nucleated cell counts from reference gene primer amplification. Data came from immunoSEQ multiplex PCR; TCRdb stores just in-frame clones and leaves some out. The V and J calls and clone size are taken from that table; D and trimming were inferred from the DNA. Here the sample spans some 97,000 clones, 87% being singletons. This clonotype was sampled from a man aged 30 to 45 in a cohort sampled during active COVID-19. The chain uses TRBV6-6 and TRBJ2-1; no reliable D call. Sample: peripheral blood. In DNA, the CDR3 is TGTGCCAGCAGTTACTCGGCCAACGAGGAGTTCTTC. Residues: CASSYSANEEFF.